Reported below is one T cell receptor beta chain. This specimen includes other DNA sequences encoding the same CDR3. As processed by the authors: For nucleated cells, counts were estimated from reference gene primer amplification. The repertoire was sequenced with immunoSEQ multiplex PCR; TCRdb's copy has only in-frame clones and lacks some. V and J calls and clone size come straight from that table; D and trimming were deduced from the DNA. The data contain a few hundred thousand clones, roughly 88% of them seen just once; the ten biggest clones take up under 3.5%. These data are taken from a study of blood T cell repertoires in COVID-19. Overall study context: From the United States, Italy and Spain came samples of acute and convalescent COVID-19. The cDNA or gDNA used as material had been derived from T cells, B-cell-depleted T cells, or PBMCs.

The TCR comes from a woman between 25 and 40 years old with active or convalescent COVID-19. Sequencing was performed on peripheral blood.

The CDR3, as DNA: TGTGCCAGCAGCCTCGACAGGGGCCAAGAGACCCAGTACTTC. This codes for CASSLDRGQETQYF. The V and J genes are TRBV2 and TRBJ2-5; 8 bases are shared with TRBD1. Germline assignment: CDR1 SNHLY and CDR2 FYNNEI. The CDR3 is 14 residues long. The trim removed 6 bases at V and 1 base at J, leaving 4 bases unmatched. Drawing the rest from reference TRBV2 and TRBJ2-5, the complete variable domain is EPEVTQTPSHQVTQMGQEVILRCVPISNHLYFYWYRQILGQKVEFLVSFYNNEISEKSEIFDDQFSVERPDGSNFTLKIRSTKLEDSAMYFCASSLDRGQETQYFGPGTRLLVL.